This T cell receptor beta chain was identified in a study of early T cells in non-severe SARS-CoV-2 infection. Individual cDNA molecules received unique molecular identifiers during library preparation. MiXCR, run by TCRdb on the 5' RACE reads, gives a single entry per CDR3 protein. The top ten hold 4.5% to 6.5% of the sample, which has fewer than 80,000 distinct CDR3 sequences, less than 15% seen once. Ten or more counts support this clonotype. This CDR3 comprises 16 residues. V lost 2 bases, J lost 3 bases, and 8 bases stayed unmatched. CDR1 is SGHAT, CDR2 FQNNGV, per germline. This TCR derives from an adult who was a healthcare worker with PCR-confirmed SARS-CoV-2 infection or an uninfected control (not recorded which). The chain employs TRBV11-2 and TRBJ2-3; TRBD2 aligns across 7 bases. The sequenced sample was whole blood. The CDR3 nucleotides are TGTGCCAGCAGCTTAAGGGGCACGGGAGGAACAGATACGCAGTATTTT. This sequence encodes CASSLRGTGGTDTQYF. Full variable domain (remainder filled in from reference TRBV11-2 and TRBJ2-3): EAGVAQSPRYKIIEKRQSVAFWCNPISGHATLYWYQQILGQGPKLLIQFQNNGVVDDSQLPKDRFSAERLKGVDSTLKIQPAKLEDSAVYLCASSLRGTGGTDTQYFGPGTRLTVL.